In this sample, the clone carrying this TCR beta chain turned up a few times. The sample is drawn from a study of response to subunit inactivated influenza vaccine. The germline CDR1 and CDR2 sequences are SEHNR and FQNEAQ (reference sequence). This CDR3 spans 14 amino acids. Between the trimmed V and J ends, which lost 5 bases and 11 bases, there was a span of 19 bases. Via MiXCR, TCRdb re-called the RT-PCR reads, giving one row per CDR3 protein. In the table there are more than 450,000 distinct CDR3 sequences, 11% of which are singletons. These data also featured in a second study, about T cells expressing NK-cell markers. From that study: For TCR beta, cDNA was produced by 5'RACE template switching with UMIs. The same clonotypes also predominated in the CD3+CD56-NKG2C+ fraction of a handful of donors. HCMV specificity of the expanded NKG2C+ T cell clones was not established.

This chain links TRBV7-9 with TRBJ2-4, with D perhaps TRBD1 or TRBD2 (5 bases each). The TCR comes from a man aged 45 to 65 who received an inactivated influenza vaccine. The specimen comprised PBMCs from blood, sampled on the day of vaccination. DNA for the CDR3: TGTGCCAGCAGCCACGGACACACGACTATGCTTCAGTACTTC. Protein product: CASSHGHTTMLQYF.